The 16 T cell receptor beta chains below come from one sample, sequenced in a study of T cell responses to AZD1222 COVID-19 vaccine. Clones were read by immunoSEQ multiplex PCR, and TCRdb kept only the in-frame ones, dropping some. The table shows approximately 120,000 clones, with approximately 90% occurring only once. Specimen: peripheral blood, collected on day 0 of AZD1222 vaccination. These receptor sequences come from an adult in good health.

A remark on this clone: The sample has other DNA sequences that encode this CDR3 too. The chain combines TRBV5-4 with TRBJ2-5; maybe TRBD2 (5 bases). This CDR3 region has 13 residues. Trimming removed 2 bases from V and 5 bases from J, with 10 bases in between. Germline lookup yields CDR1 SGHNT and CDR2 YYREEE (reference sequence). The CDR3 coding sequence is TGTGCCAGCAGCTTAAGAGGAGGTGAGACCCAGTACTTC. Its protein product is CASSLRGGETQYF.

The rearrangement uses TRBV28 and TRBJ1-1; 7 bases fit TRBD1. CDR1 MDHEN and CDR2 SYDVKM come from the germline V gene. The J segment lost 1 base and the V segment lost 2 bases, leaving 4 bases of the junction unmatched. This CDR3 has 15 residues. CDR3 protein: CASSLVGTANTEAFF. Here the CDR3 DNA reads TGTGCCAGCAGTTTAGTGGGGACAGCGAACACTGAAGCTTTCTTT.

The chain couples TRBV29-1 to TRBJ2-5, with a weak D call TRBD2 (6 bases). V lost 7 bases and J lost 4, with 10 bases in between. The CDR3 consists of 11 residues. Germline assignment: CDR1 SQVTM and CDR2 ANQGSEA. DNA for the CDR3: TGCAGCGGAGGGGAGGCAGAGACCCAGTACTTC. Its protein product is CSGGEAETQYF.

A remark on this clone: The sample carries other DNA sequences with the same CDR3. The chain employs TRBV5-1 and TRBJ1-1; possibly TRBD1 for D (6 bases). The CDR3 is 15 residues long. Trimming pared 2 bases from V and 5 bases from J, leaving 16 bases between. Germline loops: CDR1 SGHRS, CDR2 YFSETQ. CDR3 sequence (DNA): TGCGCCAGCAGCTTATCAACAGGGAGGGGTACTGAAGCTTTCTTT. As protein: CASSLSTGRGTEAFF. Supplemented by reference TRBV5-1 and TRBJ1-1, the full variable domain reads KAGVTQTPRYLIKTRGQQVTLSCSPISGHRSVSWYQQTPGQGLQFLFEYFSETQRNKGNFPGRFSGRQFSNSRSEMNVSTLELGDSALYLCASSLSTGRGTEAFFGQGTRLTVV.

The CDR3 nucleotides are TGTGCCAGCAGCGGGGCAAGGGGGGACCTCCATAATTCACCCCTCCACTTT. Amino acids: CASSGARGDLHNSPLHF. This chain joins TRBV11-2 and TRBJ1-6; possibly TRBD1 for D (6 bases). The length of the CDR3 is 17 residues. Germline-derived CDR1 and CDR2 are SGHAT and FQNNGV. V shed 5 bases and J shed 5 bases, with 19 bases lying between them.

J is TRBJ2-3 and V is TRBV19, with D perhaps being TRBD1 or TRBD2 (5 bases each). The length of the CDR3 is 14 residues. The V end was cut by 5 bases, the J end by 7 bases, with 16 bases between. CDR1 and CDR2 (germline): LNHDA, SQIVND (reference sequence). The CDR3 coding sequence is TGTGCCAGTAGTCGCCGGGGCAGGGCAAATACGCAGTATTTT. This sequence encodes CASSRRGRANTQYF.

The table lists this clone with many counts. The chain is built from TRBV4-1 and TRBJ1-1; D is possibly TRBD1 (6 bases). This CDR3 spans 16 amino acids. CDR1 MGHRA and CDR2 YSYEKL come from the germline V gene. V dropped 0 bases and J dropped 0 bases, with 11 bases sitting between them. The CDR3 region is CASSQEGRGMNTEAFF. The DNA of the CDR3 is TGCGCCAGCAGCCAAGAAGGCAGGGGCATGAACACTGAAGCTTTCTTT.

This clone has just one count. This chain links TRBV3-1 (or the pseudogene TRBV3-2) with TRBJ1-4; 10 nucleotides agree with TRBD1. The V gene's germline CDR1 is LGHDT and CDR2 YNNKEL (reference sequence). CDR3 length equals 15 residues. V shed 5 bases, J shed 7 bases, and the junction held 7 bases outside the gene matches. CDR3 nucleotide sequence: TGTGCCAGCAGCTTGACAGGGGGCCAGGGTGAAAAACTGTTTTTT. Translation: CASSLTGGQGEKLFF.

The chain is built from TRBV24-1 and TRBJ2-3; possibly TRBD2 for D (6 bases). The CDR3 spans 16 residues. V was trimmed by 7 bases and J by 0 bases, leaving 16 bases between them. Germline V gives CDR1 KGHDR, CDR2 SFDVKD. This CDR3 reads CATRGGVSGSTDTQYF. The CDR3 DNA reads as TGTGCCACCAGGGGGGGAGTGTCGGGAAGCACAGATACGCAGTATTTT.

This chain joins TRBV5-1 and TRBJ2-3, with unresolved D. Trimming cost V 4 bases and J 6 bases, with 12 bases left between them. Germline CDR1 SGHRS, CDR2 YFSETQ. The CDR3 is made up of 13 amino acids. This chain's CDR3 is CASSLSLSDTQYF. As DNA, the CDR3 is TGCGCCAGCAGCCTTTCCCTCTCCGATACGCAGTATTTT.

The chain uses TRBV6-4 and TRBJ2-3, with TRBD1 matching 11 bases. This CDR3 is built from 15 residues. Trimming cost V 4 bases and J 2 bases; bases outside gene matches: 2. Germline lookup yields CDR1 MRHNA and CDR2 SNTAGT. CDR3 amino acids: CASSGTGGPTDTQYF. The CDR3 bases are TGTGCCAGCAGTGGGACAGGGGGCCCCACAGATACGCAGTATTTT.

The chain recombines TRBV18 with TRBJ2-5; D may be TRBD1 or TRBD2 (5 bases each). Trimming left V 3 bases short and J 0 bases short, with 11 bases between. Germline CDR1 and CDR2: KGHSH and LQKENI. The CDR3 consists of 15 residues. The DNA for the CDR3 is TGTGCCAGCTCACCTGTAAGGGGACACCAAGAGACCCAGTACTTC. Protein sequence: CASSPVRGHQETQYF.

The chain carries TRBV9 and TRBJ2-2; 8 nucleotides match TRBD1. CDR1 SGDLS and CDR2 YYNGEE come from the germline V gene. The CDR3 is 16 amino acids. Trimming cost V 4 bases and J 1 base; bases outside gene matches: 6. The DNA for the CDR3 is TGTGCCAGCAGCACATGGGGGACAGGGAACACCGGGGAGCTGTTTTTT. Amino acids: CASSTWGTGNTGELFF.

In nucleotides, the CDR3 is TGTGCCAGCGTCGACCGGGGCCCGGATCTAGCCAAAAACATTCAGTACTTC. It specifies CASVDRGPDLAKNIQYF. The V call is TRBV5-6, the J call TRBJ2-4; D tentatively reads TRBD1 or TRBD2 (5 bases each). V lost 7 bases to trimming and J lost 0 bases, with 20 bases between them. This CDR3 is built from 17 residues. Germline V gene data show CDR1 as SGHDT and CDR2 as YYEEEE.

This sequence joins TRBV3-1 (or the pseudogene TRBV3-2) and TRBJ1-1; D remains ambiguous. V gave up 1 base and J gave up 7 bases, with 10 bases separating them. Germline values: CDR1 LGHDT, CDR2 YNNKEL (reference sequence). This CDR3 has 13 residues. The CDR3 region is CASSQGNIIEAFF. The CDR3 DNA reads as TGTGCCAGCAGCCAAGGCAATATAATTGAAGCTTTCTTT.

V is TRBV2 and J is TRBJ1-2; D gene uncertain. This CDR3 is built from 13 residues. Germline V gene data show CDR1 as SNHLY and CDR2 as FYNNEI. Trimming left V 5 bases short and J 0 bases short, with 7 bases between. The CDR3 nucleotides read TGTGCCAGCAGTCCGGTATCTAACTATGGCTACACCTTC. Translating it yields CASSPVSNYGYTF.